This T cell receptor (beta chain) was profiled in a study of cytomegalovirus exposure and HLA in healthy donors. Regarding the study as a whole: Researchers catalogued over 150 TCR beta chains as cytomegalovirus-associated. Rare TCR sequences dominated, though some public TCRs recurred in many donors. A few CMV-associated chains proved CMV antigen-specific in vitro.

This clone came up once. The antigen is not known. The germline gives CDR1 SGHAT, CDR2 FQNNGV. This CDR3 contains 15 residues. V shed 1 base and J 3 bases; nucleotides not matched to a gene: 3. The protocol was immunoSEQ multiplex PCR, while the TCRdb copy is restricted to in-frame clones and leaves out a portion. The sample has about 140,000 clones, roughly nine tenths seen once. This clonotype was sampled from a man aged 18 to 30 in good health and CMV-seronegative. The chain links TRBV11-2 to TRBJ2-1; TRBD2 matches at 7 bases. The sample taken for sequencing was PBMCs. The CDR3 sequence: CASSLARDYYNEQFF. The DNA of the CDR3 is TGTGCCAGCAGCTTAGCGCGGGACTACTACAATGAGCAGTTCTTC.